The TCR beta chain described here comes from a study of T cell responses to AZD1222 COVID-19 vaccine. Produced via immunoSEQ multiplex PCR; TCRdb's table is partial and in-frame only. The sample gives about 120,000 clones, roughly nine tenths of which show up once; approximately 3% is in the top ten. V shed 8 bases and J shed 1 base, with 11 bases lying between them. This CDR3 is built from 13 residues. Per germline, CDR1 SNHLY and CDR2 FYNNEI. The specimen was peripheral blood, collected on day 0 of AZD1222 vaccination. The sequence came from an adult in good health. This sequence joins TRBV2 and TRBJ1-1; D uncertain. CDR3 bases: TGTGCCAGCGGGCCCCAAGGGAACACTGAAGCTTTCTTT. It translates to CASGPQGNTEAFF.